What follows describes a single T cell receptor (beta chain). This sample stems from a study of response to subunit inactivated influenza vaccine. TCRdb passed the RT-PCR reads through MiXCR, listing each CDR3 protein once. Among around 570,000 distinct CDR3 sequences listed, 11% were seen once. These data also featured in a second study, about T cells expressing NK-cell markers. That investigation notes: Scientists made TCR beta cDNA using 5'RACE template switching with UMIs. Underlying the TCR beta repertoires were sorted CD3+CD56+NKG2C+, CD3+CD56+NKG2C- and CD3+CD56-NKG2C+ T cells. Several experiments employed an anti-gamma-delta TCR antibody to confine sorting to alpha-beta TCR T cells. The study found dominant NKG2C+ clonotypes at about 1.0-7.0% of CD8+ T cells in about six donors. Whether expanded NKG2C+ T cell clones recognized HCMV stayed uncertain.

The receptor was derived from a man aged 45-60 years who received an inactivated influenza vaccine. The sequencing here drew on PBMCs from blood, taken on the day of vaccination.

The CDR3 reads CASSPQSTGGSEQYF. CDR3 nucleotide sequence: TGTGCCAGCAGCCCACAATCGACAGGGGGGAGCGAGCAGTACTTC. This rearrangement joins TRBV6-1 to TRBJ2-7, with TRBD1 identical over 9 bases. This CDR3 has 15 amino acids. V shed 6 bases, J shed 6 bases, and the junction held 12 bases outside the gene matches. Germline V CDR1 and CDR2: MNHNS, SASEGT.